This T cell receptor beta chain was observed in a study of lymphopenia after photon versus proton radiotherapy. Comments on this clone: Its antigen is unknown.

This CDR3 is built from 16 residues. With V trimmed by 5 bases and J by 2 bases, 8 bases remained unmatched. Germline V gives CDR1 SNHLY, CDR2 FYNNEI. General study findings and limits: Relative stability marked proton patients; photon patients lost diversity and naive cells.

Repertoires were generated with immunoSEQ multiplex PCR, while TCRdb's copy carries only in-frame clones and drops some. The profile shows 15,000 to 20,000 clones, approximately 90% of them singletons. Material: peripheral blood, obtained from a patient treated with proton-based radiotherapy. The chain uses TRBV2 and TRBJ1-2; 10 bases are a match to TRBD1. This TCR came from a man in his 70s with pancreatic cancer. This CDR3 reads CASSLGQGRWNYGYTF. The DNA of the CDR3 is TGTGCCAGCAGTTTGGGACAGGGGCGGTGGAACTATGGCTACACCTTC. Supplemented by reference TRBV2 and TRBJ1-2, the full variable domain reads EPEVTQTPSHQVTQMGQEVILRCVPISNHLYFYWYRQILGQKVEFLVSFYNNEISEKSEIFDDQFSVERPDGSNFTLKIRSTKLEDSAMYFCASSLGQGRWNYGYTFGSGTRLTVV.